The 20 T cell receptor beta chains reported below all come from one sample, sequenced in a study of cytomegalovirus exposure and HLA in healthy donors (dated by TCRdb to the late 2010s). The library was generated by the immunoSEQ multiplex PCR assay. A mixture of 60 forward primers for TCR Vbeta segments and 13 reverse primers for TCR Jbeta segments was used in the multiplex PCR. As stored in TCRdb, this immuneACCESS dataset retains in-frame rearrangements with V and J assigned. A fraction of the clones does not appear; measured against another copy, unresolved V genes explain less than half of the discrepancy, and the remainder lacks a known reason. Counted in this sample were 100,000 to 120,000 clones; roughly 80% of them appeared once. The ten largest clones take up roughly 5.9% of the sample. Sequencing input: PBMCs. These receptors were collected from a woman between 25 and 40 years old in good health and CMV-seropositive.

The chain uses TRBV5-1 and TRBJ2-7; 10 bases are shared with TRBD2. With 0 bases clipped from V and 2 bases from J, the junction kept 5 bases outside the gene matches. This CDR3 spans 16 amino acids. CDR1 SGHRS and CDR2 YFSETQ come from the germline V gene. The CDR3, as DNA: TGCGCCAGCAGCTTGGGTCTAGCGGGAGCTGCCTACGAGCAGTACTTC. It yields the protein CASSLGLAGAAYEQYF.

The CDR3 DNA reads TGTGCCAGCAGCTCACCGGGACAGGGAAAGGGGGTCACCGGGGAGCTGTTTTTT. Its translation: CASSSPGQGKGVTGELFF. This chain joins TRBV5-5 and TRBJ2-2; 9 nucleotides agree with TRBD1. CDR1 and CDR2 from the germline V gene are SGHKS and YYEKEE (reference sequence). V dropped 3 bases and J dropped 4; count of bases not matched to a gene: 13. The CDR3 has 18 amino acids.

The chain uses TRBV7-9 and TRBJ2-5; 7 nucleotides match TRBD2. The CDR3 loop spans 13 amino acids. The germline CDR1 and CDR2 sequences are SEHNR and FQNEAQ (reference sequence). Losses at the gene ends were 7 bases for V and 1 base for J; bases not matched to a gene: 3. The CDR3: CASTSSGQETQYF. The CDR3 DNA follows: TGTGCCAGCACGTCTAGCGGCCAAGAGACCCAGTACTTC.

The chain carries TRBV21-1 and TRBJ1-1; the table's D call TRBD1 went unverified against the DNA. TRBV21-1 corresponds to a pseudogene. This CDR3 has 15 amino acids. In DNA, the CDR3 is TGTGCCAGCAGCAAATACCCGACAGGGTGTACTGAAGCTTTCTTT. Its protein product is CASSKYPTGCTEAFF.

The chain is built from TRBV27 and TRBJ1-2, with D possibly being TRBD1 (6 bases). V dropped 3 bases and J dropped 5 bases, with 19 bases sitting between them. Germline CDR1 reads MNHEY; CDR2 reads SMNVEV (reference sequence). CDR3 length: 16 amino acids. The CDR3 spells CASSLTRQDARYGYTF. The DNA of the CDR3 is TGTGCCAGCAGTTTGACGCGACAGGACGCGCGATATGGCTACACCTTC.

The V gene is TRBV9, the J gene TRBJ2-1; 7 positions match TRBD1. Germline assignment: CDR1 SGDLS and CDR2 YYNGEE. The ends lost 0 bases at V and 1 base at J; junction bases unmatched: 1. The CDR3 totals 15 residues. The CDR3 nucleotides read TGTGCCAGCAGCGTAGAGGGACAGTCCTACAATGAGCAGTTCTTC. Amino acid sequence: CASSVEGQSYNEQFF.

This chain uses TRBV25-1 with TRBJ2-7; D not resolved. V was cut by 4 bases and J by 5 bases, with 18 bases left in between. Germline V lookup: CDR1 MGHDK, CDR2 SYGVNS. The CDR3 loop spans 15 amino acids. For the CDR3, the DNA is TGTGCCAGCAGTGGAGATCAGGTAATGGCCAACGAGCAGTACTTC. Its protein is CASSGDQVMANEQYF.

This clone was detected only a few times. The chain couples TRBV5-1 to TRBJ1-1; D possibly corresponds to TRBD1 (6 bases). CDR3 size: 16 residues. Germline CDR1 is SGHRS and CDR2 is YFSETQ. Trimming shortened V by 4 bases and J by 0 bases, and 16 bases separated the two germline ends. The DNA for the CDR3 is TGCGCCAGCAGCCTGGCGACAGGTAACATGAACACTGAAGCTTTCTTT. Its translation: CASSLATGNMNTEAFF. The entire variable domain, with the rest obtained from reference TRBV5-1 and TRBJ1-1, is as follows: KAGVTQTPRYLIKTRGQQVTLSCSPISGHRSVSWYQQTPGQGLQFLFEYFSETQRNKGNFPGRFSGRQFSNSRSEMNVSTLELGDSALYLCASSLATGNMNTEAFFGQGTRLTVV.

V is TRBV30 and J is TRBJ2-3; 9 bases are a match to TRBD2. Unmatched junction bases numbered 4, after V lost 2 bases and J lost 4 bases. The CDR3 extends over 14 amino acids. Germline V gives CDR1 GTSNPN, CDR2 SVGIG (reference sequence). CDR3 nucleotide sequence: TGTGCCTGGAGTTTGGCGGGGGGGGCAGATACGCAGTATTTT. Protein: CAWSLAGGADTQYF.

This rearrangement joins TRBV5-1 to TRBJ2-1; D is possibly TRBD1 (6 bases). The V end was cut by 5 bases, the J end by 5 bases, with 17 bases between. This CDR3 contains 15 residues. Germline V gene sequence: CDR1 SGHRS, CDR2 YFSETQ. The DNA of the CDR3 is TGCGCCAGCAGAGCCGGGACACAACTAAACAATGAGCAGTTCTTC. Translation gives CASRAGTQLNNEQFF.

CDR3 loop: CASSIAGTRVSGNTIYF. The CDR3 coding sequence is TGTGCCAGTAGTATAGCCGGGACAAGAGTCTCTGGAAACACCATATATTTT. V is TRBV19 and J is TRBJ1-3, with a weak D call TRBD1 (6 bases). The V end lost 1 base, the J end lost 0 bases, and 13 bases lay between the germline ends. The CDR3 loop spans 17 amino acids. CDR1 and CDR2 (germline): LNHDA, SQIVND (reference sequence).

The chain joins TRBV7-9 to TRBJ2-7; D remains ambiguous. The CDR3 length is 13 residues. The germline CDR1 and CDR2 sequences are SEHNR and FQNEAQ (reference sequence). The V and J ends lost 5 bases and 0 bases respectively, with 8 bases between them. CDR3 loop: CASSETNSYEQYF. As DNA, the CDR3 is TGTGCCAGCAGCGAAACTAACTCCTACGAGCAGTACTTC. The complete variable domain, with remaining parts taken from reference TRBV7-9 and TRBJ2-7, reads DTGVSQNPRHKITKRGQNVTFRCDPISEHNRLYWYRQTLGQGPEFLTYFQNEAQLEKSRLLSDRFSAERPKGSFSTLEIQRTEQGDSAMYLCASSETNSYEQYFGPGTRLTVT.

The chain employs TRBV28 and TRBJ2-1, with TRBD2 identical over 10 bases. V lost 5 bases, J lost 5 bases, and 9 bases stayed unmatched. The CDR3 has 16 amino acids. CDR1 is MDHEN and CDR2 is SYDVKM in the germline V gene. This CDR3 reads CASSMLLAGADNEQFF. The CDR3 DNA reads as TGTGCCAGCAGTATGCTCCTAGCGGGAGCTGACAATGAGCAGTTCTTC.

The chain combines TRBV2 with TRBJ2-1; a weak D match, TRBD2 (5 bases). There are 15 residues in the CDR3. V lost 2 bases to trimming and J lost 4 bases, with 12 bases between them. Germline loops: CDR1 SNHLY, CDR2 FYNNEI. In DNA form, the CDR3 reads TGTGCCAGCAGTGAATGGGGAGAGGGTTACAATGAGCAGTTCTTC. Encoded protein: CASSEWGEGYNEQFF.

V and J are TRBV2 and TRBJ2-7; D is unresolved. Germline values: CDR1 SNHLY, CDR2 FYNNEI. CDR3 length: 14 residues. V lost 4 bases to trimming and J lost 2 bases, with 12 bases between them. The CDR3 sequence: CASSGLGTAYEQYF. The CDR3 DNA sequence: TGTGCCAGCAGTGGACTCGGTACGGCCTACGAGCAGTACTTC.

The CDR3 DNA sequence: TGTGCTAGTGGTCCCCAAACGGGACTGATGAACACTGAAGCTTTCTTT. This sequence encodes CASGPQTGLMNTEAFF. The rearrangement uses TRBV12-5 and TRBJ1-1; possibly TRBD1 for D (5 bases). The CDR3 runs to 16 residues. The germline CDR1 and CDR2 sequences are LGHNT and FRNRAP. Trimming pared 5 bases from V and 0 bases from J, leaving 16 bases between. The full variable domain, rest sourced from reference TRBV12-5 and TRBJ1-1, is DARVTQTPRHKVTEMGQEVTMRCQPILGHNTVFWYRQTMMQGLELLAYFRNRAPLDDSGMPKDRFSAEMPDATLATLKIQPSEPRDSAVYFCASGPQTGLMNTEAFFGQGTRLTVV.

This chain joins TRBV5-1 and TRBJ1-4, with TRBD1 matching over 10 bases. CDR3 length: 14 amino acids. Germline V gene sequence: CDR1 SGHRS, CDR2 YFSETQ. Trimming cost V 2 bases and J 8 bases; bases outside gene matches: 3. This CDR3 reads CASSFGTGAEKLFF. The CDR3 nucleotides are TGCGCCAGCAGCTTCGGGACAGGGGCCGAAAAACTGTTTTTT.

V and J are TRBV19 and TRBJ2-2; TRBD2 matches 9 bases. CDR3 length: 14 amino acids. Germline V gene lookup returns CDR1 LNHDA and CDR2 SQIVND (reference sequence). Germline trimming cut 8 bases from V and 5 bases from J; bases unmatched to any gene: 6. CDR3 loop: CASFSGGGTGELFF. The DNA for the CDR3 is TGTGCCAGTTTTAGCGGGGGTGGGACCGGGGAGCTGTTTTTT.

The chain is built from TRBV11-3 and TRBJ2-7; 9 nucleotides match TRBD1. The CDR3 runs 15 residues. The junction had 4 bases not matched to a gene; V was cut back by 3 bases and J by 1 base. Germline CDR1 SGHNT, CDR2 YENEEA. The CDR3: CASSLPGQGSYEQYF. The CDR3 DNA follows: TGTGCCAGCAGCTTGCCGGGACAGGGATCCTACGAGCAGTACTTC.

The chain is built from TRBV5-1 and TRBJ1-1; D is unresolved. The CDR3 has 15 amino acids. Trimming took 0 bases from V and 1 from J, leaving 10 bases between them. Germline V gene data show CDR1 as SGHRS and CDR2 as YFSETQ. The chain's CDR3 is CASSLGGMGNTEAFF. CDR3 bases: TGCGCCAGCAGCTTGGGAGGGATGGGGAACACTGAAGCTTTCTTT.